Shown below are 30 T cell receptor beta chains from a single sample sequenced in a study of CD8+ T cells in alopecia areata. Documented treatment: oral pan-JAK inhibitor, 5-10 mg twice daily. Extracted RNA was reverse transcribed, and the resulting cDNA served as sequencing template. Assay: immunoSEQ multiplex PCR; the TCRdb copy retains only in-frame clones and omits some. This repertoire shows approximately 210,000 clones, roughly 60% found once; its top ten account for just over 1%. The specimen was CD4+ T cells sorted from blood, collected at week 24, from a patient treated with tofacitinib. The source of these receptors is a human donor with alopecia areata.

This chain joins TRBV29-1 and TRBJ2-3; no clear D gene. This CDR3 is built from 14 residues. Germline V gene sequence: CDR1 SQVTM, CDR2 ANQGSEA. V lost 3 bases and J 4 bases, leaving 14 bases between the germline ends. DNA for the CDR3: TGCAGCGTTGACTGGTTGGAGTATGCAGATACGCAGTATTTT. Protein: CSVDWLEYADTQYF.

The chain couples TRBV30 to TRBJ1-1; D gene uncertain. The CDR3 extends over 13 amino acids. The V and J ends lost 1 base and 1 base respectively, with 7 bases between them. Germline lookup yields CDR1 GTSNPN and CDR2 SVGIG (reference sequence). This CDR3 reads CAWSEGPNTEAFF. CDR3 coding DNA: TGTGCCTGGAGTGAAGGCCCGAACACTGAAGCTTTCTTT. Full variable domain (rest looked up from reference TRBV30 and TRBJ1-1): SQTIHQWPATLVQPVGSPLSLECTVEGTSNPNLYWYRQAAGRGLQLLFYSVGIGQISSEVPQNLSASRPQDRQFILSSKKLLLSDSGFYLCAWSEGPNTEAFFGQGTRLTVV.

V and J are TRBV7-2 and TRBJ1-2; D may be TRBD1 (6 bases). This CDR3 has 17 residues. The germline gives CDR1 SGHTA, CDR2 FQGNSA. The V end lost 3 bases, the J end lost 2 bases, and 19 bases lay between the germline ends. The CDR3 region has the DNA TGTGCCAGCAGCTTGAGCCTCCGACAGGAAGGGAACTATGGCTACACCTTC. It yields the protein CASSLSLRQEGNYGYTF.

This clone was observed a single time. The same CDR3 is also encoded by other DNA sequences in this sample. The chain recombines TRBV30 with TRBJ1-5, with D perhaps TRBD1 (6 bases). Germline CDR1 is GTSNPN and CDR2 is SVGIG (reference sequence). This CDR3 contains 13 residues. Trimming shortened V by 0 bases and J by 4 bases, and 7 bases separated the two germline ends. As DNA, the CDR3 is TGTGCCTGGAGTGTGAGGGGGAATCAGCCCCAGCATTTT. Translation gives CAWSVRGNQPQHF. The variable domain in full, completed from reference TRBV30 and TRBJ1-5, reads SQTIHQWPATLVQPVGSPLSLECTVEGTSNPNLYWYRQAAGRGLQLLFYSVGIGQISSEVPQNLSASRPQDRQFILSSKKLLLSDSGFYLCAWSVRGNQPQHFGDGTRLSIL.

This clone was detected a few times. This rearrangement joins TRBV4-3 to TRBJ2-1; 7 bases match TRBD1. The trim removed 4 bases at V and 0 bases at J, leaving 9 bases unmatched. CDR3 size: 17 residues. Germline V gene lookup returns CDR1 LGHNA and CDR2 YSLEER. This CDR3 reads CASSPHIRTGSYNEQFF. The CDR3 DNA reads as TGCGCCAGCAGCCCTCATATTCGGACAGGCTCCTACAATGAGCAGTTCTTC.

This clone was recorded a few times. This chain uses TRBV30 with TRBJ1-2; tentative D call: TRBD1 (6 bases). Trimming pared 1 base from V and 4 bases from J, leaving 19 bases between. Looked up from germline, CDR1 is GTSNPN and CDR2 is SVGIG (reference sequence). CDR3 length equals 16 residues. CDR3 DNA sequence: TGTGCCTGGAGTGCGGACACAGGGACTTCCCGCTATGGCTACACCTTC. It is translated as CAWSADTGTSRYGYTF.

V and J are TRBV4-3 and TRBJ1-1; D is ambiguous. CDR3 length: 15 amino acids. Germline values: CDR1 LGHNA, CDR2 YSLEER. The V end was cut by 1 base, the J end by 9 bases, with 18 bases between. For the CDR3, the DNA is TGCGCCAGCAGCCAAGTTTCTGAGCCTGGCCCCAAAGCTTTCTTT. Protein product: CASSQVSEPGPKAFF.

In the case of this clone: The identical CDR3 is also encoded by other nucleotide sequences in the sample. CDR3 sequence (DNA): TGCAGCGTTCGGGGGGATTATGGCTACACCTTC. This encodes CSVRGDYGYTF. J is TRBJ1-2 and V is TRBV29-1, with D tentatively TRBD1 (5 bases). The CDR3 has 11 residues. Per the germline V gene, CDR1 is SQVTM and CDR2 is ANQGSEA. Trimming stripped 5 bases from V and 5 bases from J, with 9 bases between.

As for this clone: The germline gene is not matched at one end of the junction; a read error may be the cause. The chain employs TRBV7-9 and TRBJ2-1, with D hard to call. CDR1 is SEHNR, CDR2 FQNEAQ, per germline (reference sequence). CDR3 size: 11 residues. The CDR3 sequence is CASSLANEQFF. The DNA of the CDR3 is TGTGCGAGCAGCTTAGCCAATGAGCAGTTCTTC.

V gene TRBV9 combines with J gene TRBJ2-1; D ambiguous. CDR1 and CDR2 (germline): SGDLS, YYNGEE. V was pared by 4 bases and J by 8 bases, with 16 bases between. This CDR3 contains 14 residues. CDR3 loop: CASSRLNLADEQFF. The CDR3 coding sequence is TGTGCCAGCAGCCGTTTGAACTTAGCCGATGAGCAGTTCTTC.

About this clone: Other DNA sequences within the sample encode an identical CDR3. V gene TRBV7-3 combines with J gene TRBJ2-3; D perhaps matches TRBD2 (6 bases). The germline CDR1 and CDR2 sequences are SGHTA and FQGTGA. Trimming took off 4 bases at V and 0 bases at J, with 8 bases between the two ends. The CDR3 runs 14 residues. The CDR3 region is CASSSGTSTDTQYF. The DNA of the CDR3 is TGTGCCAGCAGCTCCGGGACTAGCACAGATACGCAGTATTTT.

The rearrangement joins TRBV5-1 to TRBJ2-7; 8 bases line up with TRBD1. The CDR3 has 12 residues. CDR1 and CDR2 from the germline V gene are SGHRS and YFSETQ. Trimming took 4 bases from V and 4 from J; bases not matched to a gene: 1. The CDR3 sequence: CASSDRGYEQYF. In nucleotides, the CDR3 is TGCGCCAGCAGCGACAGGGGATACGAGCAGTACTTC.

This clone was recorded only once. The rearrangement joins TRBV5-1 to TRBJ1-1; the D is unclear. V lost 4 bases and J 6 bases, leaving 13 bases between the germline ends. CDR1 SGHRS and CDR2 YFSETQ come from the germline V gene. The CDR3 is 13 amino acids. DNA of the CDR3: TGCGCCAGCAGCCAAGGACCGGGCGCTGAAGCTTTCTTT. This sequence encodes CASSQGPGAEAFF.

This clone was counted only a few times. The chain combines TRBV11-2 with TRBJ2-1; D is uncertain. V gave up 1 base and J gave up 3 bases, with 7 bases separating them. Germline loops: CDR1 SGHAT, CDR2 FQNNGV. The CDR3 totals 14 residues. The CDR3 protein is CASSLVGIYNEQFF. CDR3 sequence (DNA): TGTGCCAGCAGCTTAGTAGGGATCTACAATGAGCAGTTCTTC.

The table lists this clone with a few counts. This chain links TRBV7-2 with TRBJ1-4, with D unclear. Germline CDR1 and CDR2: SGHTA and FQGNSA. V shed 2 bases and J shed 3 bases, with 4 bases lying between them. The CDR3 contains 13 residues. CDR3 nucleotides: TGTGCCAGCAGCTTAACGGCTAATGAAAAACTGTTTTTT. Its protein is CASSLTANEKLFF.

The chain carries TRBV11-2 and TRBJ2-1, with TRBD2 matching over 8 bases. The CDR3 is 14 residues long. Germline values: CDR1 SGHAT, CDR2 FQNNGV. V dropped 5 bases and J dropped 8; count of bases not matched to a gene: 8. The CDR3 protein is CASSPIGSGDEQFF. The CDR3, as DNA: TGTGCCAGCAGCCCTATTGGTAGCGGGGATGAGCAGTTCTTC.

In this sample, this clone turned up once. The chain couples TRBV29-1 to TRBJ2-5; TRBD2 matches at 7 bases. This CDR3 is 12 amino acids long. The germline gives CDR1 SQVTM, CDR2 ANQGSEA. The J segment lost 5 bases and the V segment lost 3 bases, leaving 3 bases of the junction unmatched. The CDR3 region is CSVEGGAETQYF. Here the CDR3 DNA reads TGCAGCGTTGAGGGAGGGGCCGAGACCCAGTACTTC.

The V and J genes are TRBV15 and TRBJ1-2; a weak D match, TRBD1 (5 bases). CDR1 is LNHNV, CDR2 YYDKDF, per germline (reference sequence). The V end was cut by 0 bases, the J end by 7 bases, with 9 bases between. The CDR3 spans 13 residues. Here the CDR3 DNA reads TGTGCCACCAGCAGAGAAGGGGCGCGTGGCTACACCTTC. Translating gives CATSREGARGYTF. Filled out from reference TRBV15 and TRBJ1-2, the complete variable domain reads DAMVIQNPRYQVTQFGKPVTLSCSQTLNHNVMYWYQQKSSQAPKLLFHYYDKDFNNEADTPDNFQSRRPNTSFCFLDIRSPGLGDTAMYLCATSREGARGYTFGSGTRLTVV.

J is TRBJ2-1 and V is TRBV29-1, with D possibly being TRBD2 (6 bases). The CDR3 extends over 17 amino acids. V lost 5 bases, J lost 0 bases, and 20 bases lay in between. The germline gives CDR1 SQVTM, CDR2 ANQGSEA. The chain's CDR3 is CSVLKGLPDVSYNEQFF. Written as DNA, the CDR3 is TGCAGCGTTCTAAAGGGACTCCCTGATGTCTCCTACAATGAGCAGTTCTTC.

V and J are TRBV4-3 and TRBJ2-7; the match to TRBD2 covers 7 bases. Unmatched junction bases numbered 14, after V lost 1 base and J lost 2 bases. Germline assignment: CDR1 LGHNA and CDR2 YSLEER. The CDR3 is made up of 18 amino acids. CDR3 in DNA: TGCGCCAGCAGCCAAGCGGTTGGGGGTCGGGGGGTCCCCTACGAGCAGTACTTC. It translates to CASSQAVGGRGVPYEQYF.

The chain couples TRBV7-2 to TRBJ2-1, with 10 nucleotides matching TRBD2. In germline, CDR1 is SGHTA, CDR2 FQGNSA. The trim removed 1 base at V and 5 bases at J, leaving 5 bases unmatched. CDR3 length equals 16 residues. This chain's CDR3 is CASSLVVAGGNNEQFF. The CDR3 DNA sequence: TGTGCCAGCAGCTTAGTAGTAGCGGGGGGCAACAATGAGCAGTTCTTC.

The chain links TRBV29-1 to TRBJ2-7, with 11 bases aligning to TRBD2. CDR1 is SQVTM and CDR2 is ANQGSEA in the germline V gene. V lost 4 bases to trimming and J lost 2 bases; unmatched junction nucleotides: 4. The CDR3 is 14 residues long. The CDR3, as DNA: TGCAGCGTTGGACTAGCGGGGAAACCCTACGAGCAGTACTTC. Translation gives CSVGLAGKPYEQYF.

This clone occurred a few times. The chain combines TRBV6-1 with TRBJ1-4, with D perhaps matching TRBD1 (6 bases). The CDR3 contains 13 residues. V shed 11 bases and J shed 4 bases, with 14 bases lying between them. CDR1 and CDR2 from the germline V gene are MNHNS and SASEGT. CDR3 DNA sequence: TGTGCCGGCCGGGGGCAGGGTAATGAAAAACTGTTTTTT. Protein: CAGRGQGNEKLFF.

CDR3 nucleotide sequence: TGTGCCTGGAGTGAGTGGGGGGGCCTGCCATCCGGGGAGCTGTTTTTT. It yields the protein CAWSEWGGLPSGELFF. The rearrangement uses TRBV30 and TRBJ2-2; tentative D call: TRBD2 (7 bases). Between the trimmed V and J ends, which lost 1 base and 6 bases, there was a span of 18 bases. Germline CDR1 and CDR2: GTSNPN and SVGIG (reference sequence). There are 16 residues in the CDR3.

There are many counts of this clone. The genes are TRBV10-3 and TRBJ2-7; TRBD2 matches at 12 bases. The trim removed 2 bases at V and 4 bases at J, leaving 0 bases unmatched. The germline gives CDR1 ENHRY, CDR2 SYGVKD. This CDR3 has 14 residues. In nucleotides, the CDR3 is TGTGCCATCAGTGAGGGACTAGCGGGGTACGAGCAGTACTTC. It translates to CAISEGLAGYEQYF.

V usage is TRBV30 and J usage is TRBJ2-5; possibly TRBD2 for D (6 bases). The V and J ends lost 3 bases and 3 bases respectively, with 11 bases between them. Germline lookup yields CDR1 GTSNPN and CDR2 SVGIG (reference sequence). The CDR3 loop spans 13 amino acids. The CDR3 reads CAWSPGGEETQYF. CDR3 in DNA: TGTGCCTGGAGCCCCGGAGGGGAAGAGACCCAGTACTTC.

J is TRBJ1-1 and V is TRBV14; no reliable D call. CDR1 and CDR2 from the germline V gene are SGHDN and FVKESK. Trimming removed 6 bases from V and 4 bases from J, with 12 bases in between. The CDR3 totals 13 residues. CDR3 region: CASSKRGPTEAFF. The CDR3 coding sequence is TGTGCCAGCAGTAAGAGAGGACCCACTGAAGCTTTCTTT. Variable domain in full (rest from reference TRBV14 and TRBJ1-1): EAGVTQFPSHSVIEKGQTVTLRCDPISGHDNLYWYRRVMGKEIKFLLHFVKESKQDESGMPNNRFLAERTGGTYSTLKVQPAELEDSGVYFCASSKRGPTEAFFGQGTRLTVV.

With respect to this clone: Distinct nucleotide sequences in the sample also encode this CDR3. V usage is TRBV5-6 and J usage is TRBJ2-7; unclear D gene. V was clipped by 1 base and J by 1 base, with 3 bases between them. CDR3 length: 12 residues. CDR1 and CDR2 from the germline V gene are SGHDT and YYEEEE. The CDR3, as DNA: TGTGCCAGCAGCTTGTCGTCCTACGAGCAGTACTTC. Translation gives CASSLSSYEQYF.

In DNA, the CDR3 is TGCGCCAGCAGCCAAGATCCTGCGTATCAGGAGACCCAGTACTTC. This translates into CASSQDPAYQETQYF. V usage is TRBV4-3 and J usage is TRBJ2-5; D is undetermined. Germline V gene lookup returns CDR1 LGHNA and CDR2 YSLEER. The ends were cut back, 0 bases at V and 5 bases at J, with 13 bases in the middle. The CDR3 totals 15 residues.

V usage is TRBV5-4 and J usage is TRBJ1-2; D possibly corresponds to TRBD1 (6 bases). CDR3 length equals 16 residues. Trimming pared 3 bases from V and 8 bases from J, leaving 23 bases between. CDR1 SGHNT and CDR2 YYREEE come from the germline V gene (reference sequence). The CDR3 DNA is TGTGCCAGCAGCTCCAGGGACACCGGAATACACTTGGGCTACACCTTC. Protein product: CASSSRDTGIHLGYTF. The full variable domain, with the rest looked up from reference TRBV5-4 and TRBJ1-2, is ETGVTQSPTHLIKTRGQQVTLRCSSQSGHNTVSWYQQALGQGPQFIFQYYREEENGRGNFPPRFSGLQFPNYSSELNVNALELDDSALYLCASSSRDTGIHLGYTFGSGTRLTVV.